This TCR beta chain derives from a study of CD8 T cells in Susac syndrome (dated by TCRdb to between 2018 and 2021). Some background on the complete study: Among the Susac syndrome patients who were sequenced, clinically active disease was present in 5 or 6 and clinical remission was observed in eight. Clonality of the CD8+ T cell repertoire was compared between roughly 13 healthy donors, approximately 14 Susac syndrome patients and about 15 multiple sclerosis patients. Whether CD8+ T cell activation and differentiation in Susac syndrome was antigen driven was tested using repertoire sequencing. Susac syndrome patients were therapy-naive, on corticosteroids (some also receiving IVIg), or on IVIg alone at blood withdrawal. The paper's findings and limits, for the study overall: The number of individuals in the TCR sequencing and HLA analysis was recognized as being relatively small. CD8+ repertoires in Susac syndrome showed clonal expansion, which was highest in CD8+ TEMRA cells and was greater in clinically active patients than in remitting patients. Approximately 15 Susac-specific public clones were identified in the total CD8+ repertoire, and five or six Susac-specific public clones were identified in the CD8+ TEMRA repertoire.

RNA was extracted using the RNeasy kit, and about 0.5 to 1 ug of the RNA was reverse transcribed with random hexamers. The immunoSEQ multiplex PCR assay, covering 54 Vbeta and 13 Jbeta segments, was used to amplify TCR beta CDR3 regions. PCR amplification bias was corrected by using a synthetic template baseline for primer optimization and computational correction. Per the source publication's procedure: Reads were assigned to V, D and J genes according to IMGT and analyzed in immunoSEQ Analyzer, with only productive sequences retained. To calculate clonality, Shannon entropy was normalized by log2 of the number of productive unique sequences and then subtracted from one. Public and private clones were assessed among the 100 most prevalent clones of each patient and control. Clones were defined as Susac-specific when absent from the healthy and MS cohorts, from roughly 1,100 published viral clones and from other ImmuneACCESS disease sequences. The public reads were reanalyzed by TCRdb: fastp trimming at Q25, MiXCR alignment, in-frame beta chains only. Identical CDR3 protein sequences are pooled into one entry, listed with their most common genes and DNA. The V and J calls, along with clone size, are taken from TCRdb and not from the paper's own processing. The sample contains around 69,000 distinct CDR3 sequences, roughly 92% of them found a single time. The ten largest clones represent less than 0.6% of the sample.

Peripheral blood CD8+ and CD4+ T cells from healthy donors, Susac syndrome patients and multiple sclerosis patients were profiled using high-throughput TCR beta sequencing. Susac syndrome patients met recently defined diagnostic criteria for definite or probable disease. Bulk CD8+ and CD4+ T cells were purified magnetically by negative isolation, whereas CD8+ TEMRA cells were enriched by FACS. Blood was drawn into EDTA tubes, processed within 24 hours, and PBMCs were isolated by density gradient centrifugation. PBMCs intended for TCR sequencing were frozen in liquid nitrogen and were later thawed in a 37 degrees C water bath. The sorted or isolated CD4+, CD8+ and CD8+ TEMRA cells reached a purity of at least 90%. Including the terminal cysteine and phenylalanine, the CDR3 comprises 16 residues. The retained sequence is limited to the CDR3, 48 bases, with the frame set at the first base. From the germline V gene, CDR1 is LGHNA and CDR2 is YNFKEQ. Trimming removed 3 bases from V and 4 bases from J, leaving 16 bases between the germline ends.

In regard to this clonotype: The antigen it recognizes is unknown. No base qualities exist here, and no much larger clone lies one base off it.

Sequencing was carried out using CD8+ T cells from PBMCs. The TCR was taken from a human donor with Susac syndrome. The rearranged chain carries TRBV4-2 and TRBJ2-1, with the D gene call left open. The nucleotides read TGTGCCAGCAGCCACACCCTAGGGTATGGGTACAATGAGCAGTTCTTC. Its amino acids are CASSHTLGYGYNEQFF.